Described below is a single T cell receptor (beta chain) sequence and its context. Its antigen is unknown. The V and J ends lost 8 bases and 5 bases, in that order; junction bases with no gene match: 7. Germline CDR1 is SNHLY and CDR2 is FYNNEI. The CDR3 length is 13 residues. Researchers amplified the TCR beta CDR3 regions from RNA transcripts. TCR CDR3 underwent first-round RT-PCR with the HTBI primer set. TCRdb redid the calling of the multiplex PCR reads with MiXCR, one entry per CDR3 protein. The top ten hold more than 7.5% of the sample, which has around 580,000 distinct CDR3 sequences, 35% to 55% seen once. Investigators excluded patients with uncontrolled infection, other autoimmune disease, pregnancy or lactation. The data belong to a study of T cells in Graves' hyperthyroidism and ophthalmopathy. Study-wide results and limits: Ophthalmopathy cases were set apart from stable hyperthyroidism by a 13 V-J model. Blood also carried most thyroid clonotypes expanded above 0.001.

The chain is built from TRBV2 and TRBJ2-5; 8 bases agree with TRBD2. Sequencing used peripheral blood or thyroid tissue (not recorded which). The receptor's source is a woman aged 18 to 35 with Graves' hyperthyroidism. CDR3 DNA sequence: TGTGCCAGCGTTGGGCGGGGGGAGGAGACCCAGTACTTC. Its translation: CASVGRGEETQYF.